The next 29 T cell receptor beta chains were all read from a single sample in a study of regulatory T cells in long-lasting Graves disease. The time point was: newly diagnosed GD, antithyroid drugs for less than 3 months. Making the TCR library involved RNA that had been extracted from PBMCs. CDR3-region Arm-PCR and iRepertoire HTBI primers produced the TCR beta libraries. Each CDR3 protein gets one entry after TCRdb re-called the multiplex PCR reads with MiXCR. The table shows 620,000 or so distinct CDR3 sequences, with about 16% occurring only once. These data also formed part of another study, on T cells in Graves' hyperthyroidism and ophthalmopathy.

The sample in question was peripheral blood mononuclear cells (PBMCs), obtained at new diagnosis, from a patient treated with antithyroid drugs. The receptors here all came from a woman younger than 45 with Graves disease.

This clonotype was seen many times. The chain employs TRBV6-2 or TRBV6-3 and TRBJ2-1; 9 positions agree with TRBD1. CDR1 MNHEY and CDR2 SVGEGT come from the germline V gene. CDR3 size: 15 residues. V was clipped by 5 bases and J by 8 bases; unmatched bases: 10. CDR3 residues: CASSDPGQGIYEQFF. The CDR3 DNA sequence: TGTGCCAGCAGTGATCCGGGACAGGGAATTTATGAGCAGTTCTTC.

This clonotype was seen repeatedly, ten times or more. The rearrangement uses TRBV30 and TRBJ1-1; D is unclear. V lost 3 bases, J lost 5 bases, and 13 bases lay in between. Germline V lookup: CDR1 GTSNPN, CDR2 SVGIG (reference sequence). The CDR3 contains 13 residues. The CDR3 DNA reads as TGTGCCTGGAGAGAGCGAATGAGGACTGAAGCTTTCTTT. As protein: CAWRERMRTEAFF.

This clonotype was counted many times. This chain connects TRBV20-1 to TRBJ2-5; D tentatively reads TRBD1 or TRBD2 (5 bases each). V lost 6 bases and J lost 5, with 22 bases in between. Per the germline V gene, CDR1 is DFQATT and CDR2 is SNEGSKA (reference sequence). The CDR3 is 15 residues long. The CDR3 DNA reads TGCAGTGCCGGGGACCCCCGGGATAGTTGGGAGACCCAGTACTTC. Residues: CSAGDPRDSWETQYF.

The table lists this clonotype with many counts. The J gene is TRBJ1-2, the V gene TRBV6-1; the D is unclear. The CDR3 consists of 10 residues. Germline CDR1 MNHNS, CDR2 SASEGT. Trimming removed 6 bases from V and 7 bases from J, with 6 bases in between. The CDR3 loop is CASRESGYTF. The CDR3 nucleotides are TGTGCCAGCAGGGAGAGTGGCTACACCTTC.

The gene calls are TRBV10-3 and TRBJ2-5; the D call may be TRBD1 or TRBD2 (5 bases each). Per the germline V gene, CDR1 is ENHRY and CDR2 is SYGVKD. The V end was cut by 4 bases, the J end by 2 bases, with 17 bases between. This CDR3 spans 16 amino acids. The CDR3 sequence: CAISGGAESGQETQYF. CDR3 nucleotide sequence: TGTGCCATCAGTGGAGGGGCAGAATCAGGTCAAGAGACCCAGTACTTC.

This clonotype was detected a few times. The chain links TRBV5-4 to TRBJ1-1, with D possibly matching TRBD1 (6 bases). V was pared by 3 bases and J by 3 bases, with 12 bases between. Germline V gene data show CDR1 as SGHNT and CDR2 as YYREEE (reference sequence). There are 14 residues in the CDR3. CDR3 loop: CASSSAGAYTEAFF. Here the CDR3 DNA reads TGTGCCAGCAGCTCCGCAGGGGCCTACACTGAAGCTTTCTTT.

This clonotype has only a few counts. The rearrangement joins TRBV6-1 to TRBJ1-2; D unresolved. The germline V gene has CDR1 MNHNS and CDR2 SASEGT. Trimming pared 6 bases from V and 4 bases from J, leaving 12 bases between. The CDR3 loop spans 13 amino acids. CDR3 loop: CASRLTESYGYTF. The CDR3 DNA is TGTGCCAGCAGGCTTACAGAATCCTATGGCTACACCTTC.

In this sample, this clonotype turned up many times. The rearrangement links TRBV28 to TRBJ2-7, with 12 positions matching TRBD1. CDR3 length: 14 residues. Germline CDR1 is MDHEN and CDR2 is SYDVKM. The V segment lost 3 bases and the J segment 11 bases; nucleotides outside the gene matches: 8. In DNA form, the CDR3 reads TGTGCCAGCAGTTTCGGGGACAGGGGGCCCCGTAAGTACTTC. Protein product: CASSFGDRGPRKYF.

This clonotype has only a few counts. The chain employs TRBV28 and TRBJ1-5; D is unresolved. CDR3 length: 16 residues. Deletions cut 4 bases from V and 2 bases from J, with 15 bases between. Germline-derived CDR1 and CDR2 are MDHEN and SYDVKM. For the CDR3, the DNA is TGTGCCAGCAGTTCACTGCCGGTTTCTCGCAATCAGCCCCAGCATTTT. It is translated as CASSSLPVSRNQPQHF. Supplemented by reference TRBV28 and TRBJ1-5, the full variable domain reads DVKVTQSSRYLVKRTGEKVFLECVQDMDHENMFWYRQDPGLGLRLIYFSYDVKMKEKGDIPEGYSVSREKKERFSLILESASTNQTSMYLCASSSLPVSRNQPQHFGDGTRLSIL.

The table lists this clonotype with many counts. The genes are TRBV6-1 and TRBJ1-1; 8 bases are a match to TRBD1. This CDR3 is built from 16 residues. Germline V gene lookup returns CDR1 MNHNS and CDR2 SASEGT. J was trimmed by 2 bases and V by 8 bases; bases with no gene match: 13. CDR3 sequence reads: CASSRGPTTINTEAFF. The CDR3 coding sequence is TGTGCCAGCTCCAGGGGGCCCACTACCATCAACACTGAAGCTTTCTTT.

The gene calls are TRBV3-1 and TRBJ1-6; TRBD1 matches at 7 bases. CDR3 size: 15 residues. CDR1 LGHDT and CDR2 YNNKEL come from the germline V gene (reference sequence). V gave up 8 bases and J gave up 6 bases; unmatched junction bases: 10. CDR3 nucleotide sequence: TGTGCCAGCGGGCGGGACAGAGGACCTAATTCACCCCTCCACTTT. It translates to CASGRDRGPNSPLHF.

In this sample, this clonotype turned up many times. In DNA form, the CDR3 reads TGTGCCAGCAGTTCGCCGACAGCCGGCAGAGGCAATCAGCCCCAGCATTTT. Translating gives CASSSPTAGRGNQPQHF. The rearrangement links TRBV28 to TRBJ1-5, with TRBD1 as a possible D gene (5 bases). Germline V gene sequence: CDR1 MDHEN, CDR2 SYDVKM. The CDR3 has 17 residues. The V and J ends lost 4 bases and 2 bases respectively, with 18 bases between them.

This clonotype was recorded many times. The CDR3, as DNA: TGTGCCAGCAGCCAAGTGGGTAACCCTGAAGCTTTCTTT. Its translation is CASSQVGNPEAFF. The chain carries TRBV14 and TRBJ1-1; D is uncertain. This CDR3 spans 13 amino acids. The V end lost 1 base, the J end lost 6 bases, and 9 bases lay between the germline ends. Germline V gene lookup returns CDR1 SGHDN and CDR2 FVKESK.

At least ten counts were recorded for this clonotype. The chain combines TRBV5-1 with TRBJ2-1, with D perhaps TRBD2 (5 bases). The V gene lost 4 bases and the J gene lost 0 bases, with 11 bases spanning the gap. This CDR3 region has 15 residues. Per germline, CDR1 SGHRS and CDR2 YFSETQ. The CDR3 loop reads CASSRSGTSYNEQFF. For the CDR3, the DNA is TGCGCCAGCAGCCGAAGCGGAACCTCCTACAATGAGCAGTTCTTC.

The V and J genes are TRBV30 and TRBJ2-1; tentatively, D is TRBD1 or TRBD2 (5 bases each). Germline CDR1 reads GTSNPN; CDR2 reads SVGIG (reference sequence). V was pared by 0 bases and J by 2 bases, with 11 bases between. CDR3 length: 15 residues. The DNA for the CDR3 is TGTGCCTGGAGTGTTGACGGGGCCCCCTACAATGAGCAGTTCTTC. It translates to CAWSVDGAPYNEQFF.

The chain uses TRBV3-1 and TRBJ2-5, with D possibly being TRBD1 (6 bases). Looked up from germline, CDR1 is LGHDT and CDR2 is YNNKEL (reference sequence). With 2 bases removed from V and 5 bases from J, the gap between germline ends came to 18 bases. The CDR3 consists of 16 residues. CDR3 region: CASSQYTGRSWETQYF. CDR3 nucleotide sequence: TGTGCCAGCAGCCAATATACAGGGCGTTCTTGGGAGACCCAGTACTTC.

This clonotype was recorded at least ten times. This chain uses TRBV20-1 with TRBJ1-1; D call uncertain. The CDR3 consists of 12 residues. Germline values: CDR1 DFQATT, CDR2 SNEGSKA (reference sequence). V shed 5 bases and J shed 1 base, with 8 bases lying between them. CDR3 DNA sequence: TGCAGTGCTTTTGACAAGAACACTGAAGCTTTCTTT. Translation: CSAFDKNTEAFF.

This clonotype was seen repeatedly, ten times or more. The chain couples TRBV28 to TRBJ2-3; D is unresolved. The CDR3 runs 11 residues. V was trimmed by 9 bases and J by 4 bases, leaving 8 bases between them. In germline, CDR1 is MDHEN, CDR2 SYDVKM. As DNA, the CDR3 is TGTGCCAGGAAGAGATCAGATACGCAGTATTTT. As protein: CARKRSDTQYF.

This chain links TRBV5-1 with TRBJ2-3, with 13 nucleotides matching TRBD2. Germline V CDR1 and CDR2: SGHRS, YFSETQ. CDR3 length equals 18 residues. Trimming removed 4 bases from V and 0 bases from J; junction bases left unmatched: 8. CDR3 amino acids: CASSPGLAGVASTDTQYF. In nucleotides, the CDR3 is TGCGCCAGCAGCCCCGGACTAGCGGGAGTTGCCAGCACAGATACGCAGTATTTT.

The J gene is TRBJ2-5, the V gene TRBV20-1, with D hard to call. Germline CDR1 reads DFQATT; CDR2 reads SNEGSKA (reference sequence). Trimming took off 0 bases at V and 8 bases at J, with 7 bases between the two ends. The CDR3 has 11 residues. DNA for the CDR3: TGCAGTGCTAGAGACCAAGCCACCCAGTACTTC. It yields the protein CSARDQATQYF.

This clonotype was counted ten times or more. V gene TRBV29-1 combines with J gene TRBJ1-1, with no clear D. The V gene's germline CDR1 is SQVTM and CDR2 ANQGSEA. The CDR3 runs 10 residues. Trimming pared 4 bases from V and 6 bases from J, leaving 6 bases between. CDR3 nucleotide sequence: TGCAGCGTTGTCACCCCTGAAGCTTTCTTT. Its protein product is CSVVTPEAFF. Complete variable domain (other parts from reference TRBV29-1 and TRBJ1-1): SAVISQKPSRDICQRGTSLTIQCQVDSQVTMMFWYRQQPGQSLTLIATANQGSEATYESGFVIDKFPISRPNLTFSTLTVSNMSPEDSSIYLCSVVTPEAFFGQGTRLTVV.

This clonotype has a handful of counts. The chain couples TRBV4-1 to TRBJ1-2; a weak D match, TRBD1 (6 bases). The V and J ends lost 5 bases and 8 bases respectively, with 15 bases between them. This CDR3 spans 13 amino acids. The V gene's germline CDR1 is MGHRA and CDR2 YSYEKL. The CDR3 is CASSTLPGGGYTF. In DNA, the CDR3 is TGCGCCAGCAGCACCTTACCCGGGGGCGGCTACACCTTC.

There are many counts of this clonotype. This sequence joins TRBV7-9 and TRBJ1-1; D may be TRBD1 (5 bases). Germline CDR1 reads SEHNR; CDR2 reads FQNEAQ (reference sequence). Trimming took off 5 bases at V and 11 bases at J, with 15 bases between the two ends. This CDR3 region has 12 residues. The CDR3 reads CASSPVQGTAFF. DNA of the CDR3: TGTGCCAGCAGCCCAGTGCAGGGAACGGCTTTCTTT. The full variable domain, rest sourced from reference TRBV7-9 and TRBJ1-1, is DTGVSQNPRHKITKRGQNVTFRCDPISEHNRLYWYRQTLGQGPEFLTYFQNEAQLEKSRLLSDRFSAERPKGSFSTLEIQRTEQGDSAMYLCASSPVQGTAFFGQGTRLTVV.

This clonotype was observed at least ten times. For the CDR3, the DNA is TGTGCCAGCTGGAGTAGCGGGAGGGCCAGACTCGGCTACGAGCAGTACTTC. Translating it yields CASWSSGRARLGYEQYF. V and J are TRBV6-1 and TRBJ2-7, with 11 nucleotides matching TRBD2. This CDR3 has 17 amino acids. V was pared by 8 bases and J by 3 bases, with 15 bases of the junction left unmatched. Germline lookup yields CDR1 MNHNS and CDR2 SASEGT.

This clonotype was seen a handful of times. Here the CDR3 DNA reads TGTGCCAGCAGCCAAGGAGGACTAGGGGGTTCTTTTGGGCAGTACTTC. Amino acids: CASSQGGLGGSFGQYF. V is TRBV3-1 and J is TRBJ2-7, with a weak D call TRBD2 (7 bases). V was shortened by 1 base and J by 9 bases, with 22 bases between the two germline ends. The CDR3 spans 16 residues. The V gene's germline CDR1 is LGHDT and CDR2 YNNKEL (reference sequence).

This clonotype was seen at least ten times. V is TRBV7-9 and J is TRBJ2-5, with 7 bases that match TRBD1. V trimming: 5 bases; J trimming: 3 bases; junction bases outside the gene matches: 6. Germline loops: CDR1 SEHNR, CDR2 FQNEAQ (reference sequence). CDR3 size: 14 residues. DNA of the CDR3: TGTGCCAGCAGCCCTCGGACAGGCGAAGAGACCCAGTACTTC. Translation: CASSPRTGEETQYF.

This clonotype has a count of ten or more. CDR3 sequence reads: CASSAAAIGNTIYF. CDR3 DNA sequence: TGTGCCAGCAGTGCCGCAGCAATTGGAAACACCATATATTTT. J is TRBJ1-3 and V is TRBV2; no reliable D call. Germline lookup yields CDR1 SNHLY and CDR2 FYNNEI. V was pared by 4 bases and J by 3 bases, with 10 bases between. The CDR3 extends over 14 amino acids.

This clonotype showed up many times. The chain joins TRBV2 to TRBJ2-3; the D call may be TRBD1 or TRBD2 (5 bases each). CDR1 is SNHLY, CDR2 FYNNEI, per germline. The CDR3 sequence is 13 residues long. V was pared by 7 bases and J by 1 base, with 9 bases between. The CDR3 protein is CASTRDRTDTQYF. Here the CDR3 DNA reads TGTGCCAGCACCCGGGACCGCACAGATACGCAGTATTTT.

This clonotype was found many times. The chain carries TRBV2 and TRBJ2-3; TRBD1 aligns across 9 bases. Germline CDR1 is SNHLY and CDR2 is FYNNEI. This CDR3 comprises 15 residues. With V trimmed by 6 bases and J by 2 bases, 6 bases remained unmatched. The CDR3: CASRRGQGDTDTQYF. The CDR3, as DNA: TGTGCCAGCAGGCGGGGACAGGGAGACACAGATACGCAGTATTTT.